The 4 T cell receptor beta chains presented below share a single source sample, sequenced in a study of blood T cell repertoires in COVID-19. This table comes from immunoSEQ multiplex PCR, and its TCRdb copy is limited to in-frame clones, with some not included. Of about 230,000 clones in the sample, approximately 84% were seen once. Sequenced sample: peripheral blood. Receptors originate from a man aged 50 to 59 with COVID-19, enrolled during active disease.

The chain employs TRBV2 and TRBJ2-2, with 7 bases identical to TRBD1. Germline V gives CDR1 SNHLY, CDR2 FYNNEI. After removal of 7 bases from V and 3 bases from J, the junction contained 8 bases not matched to a gene. This CDR3 has 15 residues. The CDR3 spells CASTPDRSYTGELFF. CDR3 DNA: TGTGCCAGCACCCCGGACAGGAGCTACACCGGGGAGCTGTTTTTT.

The chain combines TRBV7-3 with TRBJ2-1; 10 nucleotides line up with TRBD2. There are 15 residues in the CDR3. The germline CDR1 and CDR2 sequences are SGHTA and FQGTGA. The junction had 2 bases not matched to a gene; V was cut back by 2 bases and J by 4 bases. The CDR3 reads CASSLSSGSYNEQFF. The CDR3 bases are TGTGCCAGCAGCTTATCTAGCGGGAGTTACAATGAGCAGTTCTTC.

This clone was found a few times. Other nucleotide sequences in the sample specify the same CDR3. The chain uses TRBV6-1 and TRBJ2-7; a possible D gene is TRBD1 (5 bases). Germline assignment: CDR1 MNHNS and CDR2 SASEGT. The CDR3 has 15 residues. V was shortened by 1 base and J by 2 bases, with 12 bases between the two germline ends. The CDR3 DNA reads as TGTGCCAGCAGTGAAGGAACAGGCGGAACCTACGAGCAGTACTTC. Protein sequence: CASSEGTGGTYEQYF.

The genes are TRBV7-9 and TRBJ2-1; D gene unclear. V shed 5 bases and J shed 9 bases, with 20 bases lying between them. Germline V gives CDR1 SEHNR, CDR2 FQNEAQ (reference sequence). This CDR3 is 15 amino acids long. The CDR3 DNA reads as TGTGCCAGCAGCCCTCGGTTCGAAGTCGTCGGTGAGCAGTTCTTC. It is translated as CASSPRFEVVGEQFF.